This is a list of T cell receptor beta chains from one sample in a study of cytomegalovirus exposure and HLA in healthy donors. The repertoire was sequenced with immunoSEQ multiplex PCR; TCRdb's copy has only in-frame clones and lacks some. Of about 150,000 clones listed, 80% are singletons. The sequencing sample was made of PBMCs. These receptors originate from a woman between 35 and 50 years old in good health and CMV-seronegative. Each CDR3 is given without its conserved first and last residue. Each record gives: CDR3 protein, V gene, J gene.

CDR3: ASSLVMWAAGGSGANVLT; V: TRBV11-3; J: TRBJ2-6
CDR3: ASSQQGNTEAF; V: TRBV7-9; J: TRBJ1-1
CDR3: ASSPRTGSGQY; V: TRBV6-1; J: TRBJ2-7
CDR3: ASSIFAGYEQY; V: TRBV19; J: TRBJ2-7
CDR3: SSSPRLAAGELF; V: TRBV7-9; J: TRBJ2-2
CDR3: ASSEWTVSSQH; V: TRBV2; J: TRBJ1-5
CDR3: ASSSLESGVVGELF; V: TRBV4-1; J: TRBJ2-2
CDR3: ASSRDMQETQY; V: TRBV2; J: TRBJ2-5
CDR3: AWNEGTQDYEQY; V: TRBV30; J: TRBJ2-7
CDR3: ASSPGQGGGAEAF; V: TRBV5-1; J: TRBJ1-1
CDR3: TDEGQGD; V: TRBV21-1; J: TRBJ2-4
CDR3: ASSLAGGTGELF; V: TRBV9; J: TRBJ2-2
CDR3: ASSSTGSRYEQY; V: TRBV5-6; J: TRBJ2-7
CDR3: ASSPQGPGSYEQY; V: TRBV25-1; J: TRBJ2-7
CDR3: ASSLGGTVYNEKLF; V: TRBV11-3; J: TRBJ1-4
CDR3: ASSMRTELNYGYT; V: TRBV19; J: TRBJ1-2
CDR3: ASSLSGEQPQH; V: TRBV28; J: TRBJ1-5